This T cell receptor (beta chain) is from a study of control samples from healthy donors and cancer patients (dated by TCRdb to 2020 to 2021). Library method: the immunoSEQ multiplex PCR assay. TCRdb holds this immuneACCESS table with in-frame rearrangements only. Some clones are missing; in checked studies, unresolved V genes explain under half, and the rest has no known cause. This sample has approximately 160,000 clones in its table, and roughly 92% of those were observed once. 1.3% to 1.5% of the sample rests with the top ten. About this clone: Its cognate antigen has yet to be identified. Per-base qualities were not stored, and no clone one base away is much larger.

V is clipped by 0 bases and J by 0 bases, and the sequence between their germline boundaries is 10 bases long. The CDR3 runs 16 residues from the cysteine to the phenylalanine. The read is trimmed to its CDR3 DNA, 48 bases read in frame from base 1. The germline V gene sets CDR1 to LGHNA and CDR2 to YSLEER. The sequence is built from TRBV4-3 and TRBJ2-3, with the D gene too uncertain to name. Sample: blood. This TCR derives from a woman aged 18-29 years in good health. The CDR3 loop reads CASSQDGGASTDTQYF. The base sequence is TGCGCCAGCAGCCAAGATGGCGGAGCTAGCACAGATACGCAGTATTTT.